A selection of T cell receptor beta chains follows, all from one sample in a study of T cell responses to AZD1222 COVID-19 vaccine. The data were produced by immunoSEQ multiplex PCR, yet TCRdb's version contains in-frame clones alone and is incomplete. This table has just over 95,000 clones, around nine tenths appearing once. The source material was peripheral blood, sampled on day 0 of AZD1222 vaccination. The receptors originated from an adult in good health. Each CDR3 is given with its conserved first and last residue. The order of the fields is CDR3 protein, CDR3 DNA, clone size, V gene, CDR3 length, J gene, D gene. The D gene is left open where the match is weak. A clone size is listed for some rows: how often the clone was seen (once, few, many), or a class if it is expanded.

CASSIAGGAGQPQHF	TGTGCCAGTAGTATAGCAGGGGGGGCGGGTCAGCCCCAGCATTTT	-	TRBV19	15	TRBJ1-5	TRBD1
CASSPGLAGPNEQFF	TGTGCCAGCAGCCCCGGACTAGCGGGGCCCAATGAGCAGTTCTTC	-	TRBV7-3	15	TRBJ2-1	TRBD2
CASSFLAWETQYF	TGTGCCAGCAGCTTCTTAGCGTGGGAGACCCAGTACTTC	once	TRBV7-2	13	TRBJ2-5	-
CASSQDPGWAYEQYF	TGTGCCAGCAGCCAAGATCCGGGTTGGGCCTACGAGCAGTACTTC	-	TRBV3-1/TRBV3-2	15	TRBJ2-7	-
CASSRDVNNSPLHF	TGTGCCAGCAGCCGGGACGTCAATAATTCACCCCTCCACTTT	once	TRBV3-1/TRBV3-2	14	TRBJ1-6	-
CASSKGLLTEAFF	TGTGCCAGCAGCAAGGGGCTGCTTACTGAAGCTTTCTTT	-	TRBV7-9	13	TRBJ1-1	-
CASSVAPGTENGELFF	TGTGCCAGCAGCGTAGCTCCGGGGACAGAAAACGGGGAGCTGTTTTTT	-	TRBV9	16	TRBJ2-2	TRBD1
CASSVRQASRYGYTF	TGTGCCAGCAGCGTACGGCAGGCGTCTCGGTATGGCTACACCTTC	-	TRBV9	15	TRBJ1-2	-
CASSWDGTPFYNEQFF	TGCGCCAGCAGCTGGGACGGGACTCCTTTTTACAATGAGCAGTTCTTC	-	TRBV5-1	16	TRBJ2-1	-
CASSHSGTGEETQYF	TGTGCCAGCAGTCATTCCGGGACAGGGGAAGAGACCCAGTACTTC	-	TRBV7-8	15	TRBJ2-5	TRBD1
CSADGPNEKLFF	TGCAGCGCCGACGGACCTAATGAAAAACTGTTTTTT	once	TRBV29-1	12	TRBJ1-4	-
CASSRNSEQPQHF	TGTGCCAGCAGCCGTAATTCAGAACAGCCCCAGCATTTT	-	TRBV6-2/TRBV6-3	13	TRBJ1-5	-
CASSWSAARANEKLFF	TGTGCCAGCAGTTGGTCAGCGGCCCGTGCTAATGAAAAACTGTTTTTT	-	TRBV6-5	16	TRBJ1-4	-
CASSPDPGHRYGYTF	TGTGCCAGCAGCCCTGACCCGGGACACCGCTATGGCTACACCTTC	-	TRBV14	15	TRBJ1-2	-
CASSDATSGSGANVLTF	TGTGCCAGCAGTGACGCAACCTCGGGCTCTGGGGCCAACGTCCTGACTTTC	-	TRBV6-4	17	TRBJ2-6	-
CASSIDRQGVSPLHF	TGTGCCAGTAGTATAGATCGCCAGGGGGTTTCACCCCTCCACTTT	-	TRBV19	15	TRBJ1-6	TRBD1
CASSKGTNSYNEQFF	TGTGCCAGCAGCAAAGGGACAAACTCCTACAATGAGCAGTTCTTC	-	TRBV21-1	15	TRBJ2-1	-
CASSYSGETTF	TGTGCCAGCAGTTACTCTGGGGAAACGACTTTT	-	TRBV6-6	11	TRBJ1-5	-
CSVRGSGGSRFGVGNTDTQYF	TGCAGCGTGAGGGGATCGGGGGGTTCTAGGTTTGGCGTGGGAAACACAGATACGCAGTATTTT	-	TRBV29-1	21	TRBJ2-3	TRBD2
CASSPQGANTEAFF	TGTGCCAGCTCACCGCAGGGAGCGAACACTGAAGCTTTCTTT	-	TRBV18	14	TRBJ1-1	-
CATSERQGEVYEQYF	TGTGCCACCAGTGAGCGACAGGGGGAGGTCTACGAGCAGTACTTC	-	TRBV24-1	15	TRBJ2-7	TRBD1
CASSSPGQGKGGNTIYF	TGTGCCAGCAGCTCCCCGGGACAAGGGAAGGGTGGAAACACCATATATTTT	-	TRBV7-8	17	TRBJ1-3	-
CASSLSRQGRGYTF	TGTGCCAGCAGTTTATCTCGACAGGGGAGAGGCTACACCTTC	-	TRBV28	14	TRBJ1-2	TRBD1
CAISWGGAEAFF	TGTGCCATCAGTTGGGGTGGCGCTGAAGCTTTCTTT	-	TRBV10-3	12	TRBJ1-1	-